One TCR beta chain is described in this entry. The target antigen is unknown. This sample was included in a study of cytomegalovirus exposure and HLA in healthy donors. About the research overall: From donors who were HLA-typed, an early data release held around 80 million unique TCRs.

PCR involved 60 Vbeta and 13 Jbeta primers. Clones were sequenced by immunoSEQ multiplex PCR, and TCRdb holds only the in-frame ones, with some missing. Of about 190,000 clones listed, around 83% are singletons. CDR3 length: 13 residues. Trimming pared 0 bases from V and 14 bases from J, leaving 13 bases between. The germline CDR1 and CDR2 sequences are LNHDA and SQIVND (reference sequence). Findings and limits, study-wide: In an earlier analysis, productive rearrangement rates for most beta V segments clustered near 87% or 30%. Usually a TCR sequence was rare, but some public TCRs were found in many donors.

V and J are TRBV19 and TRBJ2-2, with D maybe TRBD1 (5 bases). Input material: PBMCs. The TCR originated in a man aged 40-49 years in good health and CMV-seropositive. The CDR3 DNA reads TGTGCCAGTAGTATAGATTTTTCGACAGCACTGTTTTTT. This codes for CASSIDFSTALFF. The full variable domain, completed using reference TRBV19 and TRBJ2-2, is DGGITQSPKYLFRKEGQNVTLSCEQNLNHDAMYWYRQDPGQGLRLIYYSQIVNDFQKGDIAEGYSVSREKKESFPLTVTSAQKNPTAFYLCASSIDFSTALFFGEGSRLTVL.